The rows below give T cell receptor beta chains drawn from one sample of a study of blood T cell repertoires in COVID-19. The assay was immunoSEQ multiplex PCR, and TCRdb's table has in-frame clones only and misses some. There are under 200,000 clones in the sample; 81% occur only once, and around 5.1% lies in the top ten. Material for sequencing was PBMCs or T cells enriched from blood (not recorded which). The receptors originated from a woman in her thirties or forties with acute COVID-19. Each CDR3 is given with its conserved first and last residue. D genes are given only for firm matches. Not every row has a clone size; where given, it reads once, few, many or a size class.

v_call: TRBV30
d_call: NA
j_call: TRBJ1-1
clone_size: NA
cdr3_aa: CAWSSVLSGEAFF
cdr3_nt: TGTGCCTGGAGTTCCGTCTTATCGGGTGAAGCTTTCTTT

v_call: TRBV3-1/TRBV3-2
d_call: NA
j_call: TRBJ2-7
clone_size: NA
cdr3_aa: CASSQAALGPYEQYF
cdr3_nt: TGTGCCAGCAGCCAAGCGGCCCTGGGCCCTTACGAGCAGTACTTC

v_call: TRBV10-3
d_call: TRBD2
j_call: TRBJ2-1
clone_size: NA
cdr3_aa: CATTPIAGGPTNEQFF
cdr3_nt: TGTGCCACCACACCAATAGCGGGAGGCCCTACAAATGAGCAGTTCTTC

v_call: TRBV6-2/TRBV6-3
d_call: TRBD1
j_call: TRBJ2-7
clone_size: NA
cdr3_aa: CASSLGQGGYEQYF
cdr3_nt: TGTGCCAGCAGTTTGGGACAGGGGGGATACGAGCAGTACTTC

v_call: TRBV18
d_call: NA
j_call: TRBJ1-1
clone_size: NA
cdr3_aa: CASSPHIEVTEAFF
cdr3_nt: TGTGCCAGCTCACCACACATAGAGGTTACTGAAGCTTTCTTT

v_call: TRBV6-5
d_call: NA
j_call: TRBJ2-3
clone_size: NA
cdr3_aa: CASTQPLAGAYTQYF
cdr3_nt: TGTGCCAGCACCCAACCACTGGCGGGGGCTTATACGCAGTATTTT

v_call: TRBV7-9
d_call: TRBD2
j_call: TRBJ2-1
clone_size: NA
cdr3_aa: CASSNRLAEPPYNEQFF
cdr3_nt: TGTGCCAGCAGCAACCGACTAGCGGAGCCCCCTTACAATGAGCAGTTCTTC

v_call: TRBV29-1
d_call: NA
j_call: TRBJ2-6
clone_size: NA
cdr3_aa: CSVAYSGANVLTF
cdr3_nt: TGCAGCGTAGCATACTCTGGGGCCAACGTCCTGACTTTC

v_call: TRBV24-1
d_call: NA
j_call: TRBJ2-2
clone_size: NA
cdr3_aa: CATEGGSRTGELFF
cdr3_nt: TGTGCCACCGAAGGGGGATCGCGCACCGGGGAGCTGTTTTTT

v_call: TRBV29-1
d_call: NA
j_call: TRBJ2-1
clone_size: few
cdr3_aa: CSVSPGVNEQFF
cdr3_nt: TGCAGCGTTTCCCCGGGGGTTAATGAGCAGTTCTTC

v_call: TRBV6-5
d_call: NA
j_call: TRBJ1-2
clone_size: NA
cdr3_aa: CASAGEGPNGYTF
cdr3_nt: TGTGCCAGCGCCGGGGAGGGACCCAATGGCTACACCTTC

v_call: TRBV5-1
d_call: NA
j_call: TRBJ2-6
clone_size: NA
cdr3_aa: CASSPERVSFSGANVLTF
cdr3_nt: TGCGCCAGCAGCCCCGAGAGGGTTTCATTCTCTGGGGCCAACGTCCTGACTTTC

v_call: TRBV11-2
d_call: TRBD2
j_call: TRBJ2-3
clone_size: NA
cdr3_aa: CASSLDQSSGRLDTQYF
cdr3_nt: TGTGCCAGCAGCTTAGATCAGTCTAGCGGGAGGCTGGATACGCAGTATTTT

v_call: TRBV10-3
d_call: TRBD1
j_call: TRBJ1-3
clone_size: once
cdr3_aa: CASKDRDLNTIYF
cdr3_nt: TGTGCCTCCAAAGACAGGGATTTAAACACCATATATTTT

v_call: TRBV7-9
d_call: NA
j_call: TRBJ2-3
clone_size: NA
cdr3_aa: CASSLSTSGRDTQYF
cdr3_nt: TGTGCCAGCAGCCTCAGCACGAGCGGCAGGGATACGCAGTATTTT

v_call: TRBV2
d_call: TRBD2
j_call: TRBJ2-3
clone_size: NA
cdr3_aa: CASGDSGIDTQYF
cdr3_nt: TGTGCCAGCGGGGATAGCGGGATAGATACGCAGTATTTT

v_call: TRBV29-1
d_call: NA
j_call: TRBJ1-2
clone_size: NA
cdr3_aa: CSVRLGTNYGYTF
cdr3_nt: TGCAGCGTGAGGCTGGGGACAAACTATGGCTACACCTTC

v_call: TRBV25-1
d_call: NA
j_call: TRBJ1-4
clone_size: NA
cdr3_aa: CASAEGDRINEKLFF
cdr3_nt: TGTGCCAGCGCCGAAGGCGACAGGATAAATGAAAAACTGTTTTTT

v_call: TRBV30
d_call: NA
j_call: TRBJ1-4
clone_size: NA
cdr3_aa: CASQTGTRSGELFF
cdr3_nt: TGTGCCTCGCAAACCGGGACACGGTCTGGGGAACTGTTTTTT

v_call: TRBV5-4
d_call: TRBD2
j_call: TRBJ2-1
clone_size: NA
cdr3_aa: CASSVPSGTYNEQFF
cdr3_nt: TGTGCCAGCAGCGTCCCTAGCGGAACCTACAATGAGCAGTTCTTC

v_call: TRBV24-1
d_call: TRBD1
j_call: TRBJ2-2
clone_size: NA
cdr3_aa: CATSDDRGQGGELFF
cdr3_nt: TGTGCCACCAGCGACGACAGGGGGCAGGGCGGGGAGCTGTTTTTT

v_call: TRBV5-1
d_call: NA
j_call: TRBJ2-3
clone_size: NA
cdr3_aa: CASSLGFRETGPDTQYF
cdr3_nt: TGCGCCAGCAGCTTGGGGTTTCGGGAGACGGGGCCAGATACGCAGTATTTT

v_call: TRBV7-3
d_call: NA
j_call: TRBJ2-3
clone_size: many
cdr3_aa: CASSRDFTDTQYF
cdr3_nt: TGTGCCAGCAGCAGGGACTTCACAGATACGCAGTATTTT

v_call: TRBV30
d_call: TRBD1
j_call: TRBJ1-2
clone_size: few
cdr3_aa: CAWSWTGAYGYTF
cdr3_nt: TGTGCCTGGAGTTGGACAGGGGCGTATGGCTACACCTTC

v_call: TRBV7-9
d_call: TRBD2
j_call: TRBJ2-1
clone_size: NA
cdr3_aa: CASRSGLAGSYEQFF
cdr3_nt: TGTGCCAGCAGATCGGGACTAGCGGGATCGTATGAGCAGTTCTTC

v_call: TRBV7-9
d_call: NA
j_call: TRBJ2-3
clone_size: NA
cdr3_aa: CASSLGQASTDTQYF
cdr3_nt: TGTGCCAGCAGCTTAGGCCAAGCTAGCACAGATACGCAGTATTTT

v_call: TRBV1
d_call: NA
j_call: TRBJ2-5
clone_size: NA
cdr3_aa: CTSSRYTSLSSGSRETQYF
cdr3_nt: TGCACCAGCAGCCGCTATACTTCACTATCTAGCGGGAGCAGGGAGACCCAGTACTTC

v_call: TRBV5-3
d_call: NA
j_call: TRBJ1-5
clone_size: NA
cdr3_aa: CARSSVGGDQPQHF
cdr3_nt: TGTGCCAGAAGTTCGGTGGGGGGGGATCAGCCCCAGCATTTT

v_call: TRBV2
d_call: TRBD1
j_call: TRBJ1-2
clone_size: NA
cdr3_aa: CASHKALIYGQASNYGYTF
cdr3_nt: TGTGCCAGCCACAAAGCCTTAATCTACGGACAGGCGAGTAACTATGGCTACACCTTC

v_call: TRBV19
d_call: NA
j_call: TRBJ1-6
clone_size: NA
cdr3_aa: CASSIRRPSYNSPLHF
cdr3_nt: TGTGCCAGTAGTATAAGGAGACCCTCCTATAATTCACCCCTCCACTTT

v_call: TRBV10-3
d_call: NA
j_call: TRBJ1-1
clone_size: NA
cdr3_aa: CAISGGGGKTEAFF
cdr3_nt: TGTGCCATCAGTGGAGGGGGGGGTAAAACTGAAGCTTTCTTT

v_call: TRBV7-9
d_call: NA
j_call: TRBJ2-2
clone_size: NA
cdr3_aa: CASNTLSRGNTGELFF
cdr3_nt: TGTGCCAGCAACACCTTGAGCAGAGGGAACACCGGGGAGCTGTTTTTT

v_call: TRBV30
d_call: TRBD1
j_call: TRBJ2-4
clone_size: NA
cdr3_aa: CAWRPGQGAGAKNIQYF
cdr3_nt: TGTGCCTGGAGACCTGGACAGGGGGCTGGAGCCAAAAACATTCAGTACTTC

v_call: TRBV11-2
d_call: NA
j_call: TRBJ2-5
clone_size: once
cdr3_aa: CASSLRHGETQYF
cdr3_nt: TGTGCCAGCAGCTTAAGACACGGAGAGACCCAGTACTTC

v_call: TRBV7-9
d_call: TRBD1
j_call: TRBJ1-1
clone_size: NA
cdr3_aa: CASSLGQGETEAFF
cdr3_nt: TGTGCCAGCAGCTTGGGACAGGGCGAGACTGAAGCTTTCTTT

v_call: TRBV18
d_call: TRBD1
j_call: TRBJ1-5
clone_size: NA
cdr3_aa: CASSPGTGANQPQHF
cdr3_nt: TGTGCCAGCTCACCCGGGACAGGGGCCAATCAGCCCCAGCATTTT

v_call: TRBV28
d_call: TRBD2
j_call: TRBJ2-3
clone_size: few
cdr3_aa: CAGERREDLRNTQYF
cdr3_nt: TGTGCCGGAGAGAGGCGGGAGGATCTGCGGAATACGCAGTATTTT

v_call: TRBV28
d_call: NA
j_call: TRBJ2-3
clone_size: NA
cdr3_aa: CASSSGDTGTQYF
cdr3_nt: TGTGCCAGCAGTTCCGGCGATACGGGTACGCAGTATTTT

v_call: TRBV6-4
d_call: TRBD1
j_call: TRBJ1-2
clone_size: NA
cdr3_aa: CASSDSQGGPYGYTF
cdr3_nt: TGTGCCAGCAGTGACTCCCAGGGGGGACCTTATGGCTACACCTTC

v_call: TRBV15
d_call: NA
j_call: TRBJ2-1
clone_size: NA
cdr3_aa: CATSRDWGVGSYNEQFF
cdr3_nt: TGTGCCACCAGCAGAGATTGGGGGGTGGGGTCCTACAATGAGCAGTTCTTC

v_call: TRBV28
d_call: NA
j_call: TRBJ2-5
clone_size: NA
cdr3_aa: CASSPVHRETQYF
cdr3_nt: TGTGCCAGCAGTCCCGTTCACAGGGAGACCCAGTACTTC

v_call: TRBV7-9
d_call: NA
j_call: TRBJ2-5
clone_size: NA
cdr3_aa: CASSPLTLAAPETQYF
cdr3_nt: TGTGCCAGCAGCCCTCTAACGTTGGCGGCCCCCGAGACCCAGTACTTC

v_call: TRBV4-1
d_call: NA
j_call: TRBJ1-1
clone_size: NA
cdr3_aa: CASSQDPAYRSEAFF
cdr3_nt: TGCGCCAGCAGCCAAGACCCGGCCTACAGAAGTGAAGCTTTCTTT

v_call: TRBV25-1
d_call: NA
j_call: TRBJ2-5
clone_size: NA
cdr3_aa: CASSPAGERETQYF
cdr3_nt: TGTGCCAGCAGTCCCGCCGGGGAACGAGAGACCCAGTACTTC

v_call: TRBV3-1/TRBV3-2
d_call: TRBD2
j_call: TRBJ2-5
clone_size: NA
cdr3_aa: CASRLERGLQETQYF
cdr3_nt: TGTGCCAGCAGGTTGGAGCGGGGCCTCCAAGAGACCCAGTACTTC

v_call: TRBV19
d_call: NA
j_call: TRBJ2-5
clone_size: NA
cdr3_aa: CASSPEGVATMETQYF
cdr3_nt: TGTGCCAGTAGCCCCGAGGGGGTGGCCACAATGGAGACCCAGTACTTC

v_call: TRBV27
d_call: NA
j_call: TRBJ2-7
clone_size: NA
cdr3_aa: CASSSQGPYEQYF
cdr3_nt: TGTGCCAGCAGTTCCCAGGGTCCCTACGAGCAGTACTTC

v_call: TRBV6-2/TRBV6-3
d_call: NA
j_call: TRBJ1-1
clone_size: NA
cdr3_aa: CASSYGILGGRNTEAFF
cdr3_nt: TGTGCCAGCAGTTACGGCATATTGGGGGGGAGGAACACTGAAGCTTTCTTT

v_call: TRBV10-3
d_call: TRBD2
j_call: TRBJ2-3
clone_size: NA
cdr3_aa: CAISASGKADTQYF
cdr3_nt: TGTGCCATCAGTGCTAGCGGGAAAGCAGATACGCAGTATTTT

v_call: TRBV25-1
d_call: NA
j_call: TRBJ1-2
clone_size: NA
cdr3_aa: CASSDPEGGIYGYTF
cdr3_nt: TGTGCCAGCAGTGACCCAGAAGGAGGGATCTATGGCTACACCTTC

v_call: TRBV10-2
d_call: NA
j_call: TRBJ1-1
clone_size: NA
cdr3_aa: CASSEGRIRGEAFF
cdr3_nt: TGCGCCAGCAGTGAGGGCAGAATACGGGGTGAAGCTTTCTTT

v_call: TRBV30
d_call: TRBD1
j_call: TRBJ1-5
clone_size: NA
cdr3_aa: CAWDRGRQPQHF
cdr3_nt: TGTGCCTGGGACAGGGGGCGCCAGCCCCAGCATTTT

v_call: TRBV7-3
d_call: NA
j_call: TRBJ1-5
clone_size: NA
cdr3_aa: CASSSHKGAPQHF
cdr3_nt: TGTGCCAGCAGCTCCCATAAAGGGGCGCCCCAGCATTTT

v_call: TRBV13
d_call: TRBD1
j_call: TRBJ2-5
clone_size: NA
cdr3_aa: CASSIGQGVPQETQYF
cdr3_nt: TGTGCCAGCAGCATAGGACAGGGGGTCCCACAAGAGACCCAGTACTTC